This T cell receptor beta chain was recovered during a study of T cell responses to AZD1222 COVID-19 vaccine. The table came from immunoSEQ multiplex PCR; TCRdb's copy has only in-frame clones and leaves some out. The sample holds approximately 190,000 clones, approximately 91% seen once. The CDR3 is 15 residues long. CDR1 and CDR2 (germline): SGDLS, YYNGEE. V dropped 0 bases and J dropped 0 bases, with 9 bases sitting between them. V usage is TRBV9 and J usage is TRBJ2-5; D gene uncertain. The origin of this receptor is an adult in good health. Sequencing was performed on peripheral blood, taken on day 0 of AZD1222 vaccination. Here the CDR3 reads CASSVAGWDQETQYF. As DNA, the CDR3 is TGTGCCAGCAGCGTAGCAGGCTGGGACCAAGAGACCCAGTACTTC.